The 13 T cell receptor beta chains below were found in one sample sequenced in a study of human T cells and chemical hapten exposure. The sample's time point: pre-sensitization, week 0. Treatment: therapeutic diphenylcyclopropenone sensitization with weekly scalp DPC. Each CDR3 protein gets one entry after TCRdb re-called the RACE reads with MiXCR. There are 95,000 to 100,000 distinct CDR3 sequences in the sample; 10% to 11% occur only once, and about 3% lies in the top ten. The starting material was whole blood, obtained in connection with sensitization to the hapten diphenylcyclopropenone (DPC). These receptor sequences come from a woman aged 55-69 years with alopecia areata. Some clones in this sample may be carry-over from other donors' samples.

The gene calls are TRBV6-5 and TRBJ2-1; D gene uncertain. V was clipped by 5 bases and J by 6 bases, with 11 bases between them. This CDR3 has 13 amino acids. Germline CDR1 MNHEY, CDR2 SVGAGI. As DNA, the CDR3 is TGTGCCAGCAGTGAAACCTGGGGCAATGAGCAGTTCTTC. Protein product: CASSETWGNEQFF.

This clonotype was counted ten times or more. The chain has TRBV21-1 and TRBJ2-5; the table's TRBD1 call for D was not verified on the DNA. TRBV21-1 is described as a pseudogene. This CDR3 region has 13 residues. CDR3 sequence reads: CASSRGAGETQYF. CDR3 sequence (DNA): TGTGCCAGCAGCAGAGGGGCCGGAGAGACCCAGTACTTC.

This clonotype occurred a few times. The chain carries TRBV19 and TRBJ2-2; possibly TRBD2 for D (5 bases). CDR1 and CDR2 (germline): LNHDA, SQIVND (reference sequence). The CDR3 totals 12 residues. The V end was cut by 8 bases, the J end by 7 bases, with 11 bases between. In nucleotides, the CDR3 is TGTGCCAGTGGCAGGACTCTCGGGGAGCTGTTTTTT. Its protein product is CASGRTLGELFF.

This clonotype has at least ten counts. The gene calls are TRBV11-2 and TRBJ2-2; perhaps TRBD1 as D (5 bases). Deletions cut 4 bases from V and 2 bases from J, with 8 bases between. Looked up from germline, CDR1 is SGHAT and CDR2 is FQNNGV. This CDR3 is built from 14 residues. Here the CDR3 reads CASSSTANTGELFF. CDR3 coding DNA: TGTGCCAGCAGCTCGACAGCTAACACCGGGGAGCTGTTTTTT.

The chain is built from TRBV6-1 and TRBJ1-5, with D possibly TRBD1 on 6 matching bases. Germline-derived CDR1 and CDR2 are MNHNS and SASEGT. Between the trimmed V and J ends, which lost 6 bases and 4 bases, there was a span of 19 bases. This CDR3 spans 16 amino acids. The CDR3 bases are TGTGCCAGCAGAAGTGAAGAGGTTAGGGGGAATCAGCCCCAGCATTTT. Its protein product is CASRSEEVRGNQPQHF.

The rearrangement links TRBV29-1 to TRBJ1-2; D is perhaps TRBD1 (5 bases). The V and J ends lost 4 bases and 4 bases respectively, with 16 bases between them. The CDR3 sequence is 14 residues long. Germline V gene sequence: CDR1 SQVTM, CDR2 ANQGSEA. The DNA of the CDR3 is TGCAGCGTTGGTATCCAGGGTGGCGCCTATGGCTACACCTTC. Its translation: CSVGIQGGAYGYTF. Using reference TRBV29-1 and TRBJ1-2 for the parts outside the CDR3, the full variable domain is SAVISQKPSRDICQRGTSLTIQCQVDSQVTMMFWYRQQPGQSLTLIATANQGSEATYESGFVIDKFPISRPNLTFSTLTVSNMSPEDSSIYLCSVGIQGGAYGYTFGSGTRLTVV.

The table lists this clonotype with many counts. V is TRBV27 and J is TRBJ1-5, with D hard to call. This CDR3 comprises 15 residues. CDR1 is MNHEY and CDR2 is SMNVEV in the germline V gene (reference sequence). V lost 7 bases and J 1 base, leaving 14 bases between the germline ends. CDR3 loop: CASKLEEGSNQPQHF. CDR3 in DNA: TGTGCCAGCAAGTTAGAGGAGGGCAGCAATCAGCCCCAGCATTTT.

This clonotype was seen repeatedly, ten times or more. The chain employs TRBV7-9 and TRBJ2-5, with 13 bases fitting TRBD2. Germline V CDR1 and CDR2: SEHNR, FQNEAQ (reference sequence). The junction had 7 bases not matched to a gene; V was cut back by 5 bases and J by 4 bases. The CDR3 is 16 amino acids. The CDR3 DNA is TGTGCCAGCAGCCCGCCGGGACTAGCGGGGTTAGAGACCCAGTACTTC. It is translated as CASSPPGLAGLETQYF.

This clonotype was seen ten or more times. The chain couples TRBV3-1 to TRBJ1-1; tentatively, D is TRBD1 (5 bases). The CDR3 is made up of 15 amino acids. V lost 4 bases and J 5 bases, leaving 17 bases between the germline ends. Germline CDR1 is LGHDT and CDR2 is YNNKEL (reference sequence). CDR3 loop: CASSLIGIGGTEAFF. The CDR3, as DNA: TGTGCCAGCAGCCTTATCGGGATTGGGGGGACTGAAGCTTTCTTT.

This clonotype was counted ten times or more. J is TRBJ2-5 and V is TRBV2; 7 positions match TRBD1. In germline, CDR1 is SNHLY, CDR2 FYNNEI. The CDR3 is 14 amino acids. The junction had 3 bases not matched to a gene; V was cut back by 2 bases and J by 3 bases. The DNA for the CDR3 is TGTGCCAGCAGTGAAATCGGACAGGAAGAGACCCAGTACTTC. Protein product: CASSEIGQEETQYF. Supplemented by reference TRBV2 and TRBJ2-5, the full variable domain reads EPEVTQTPSHQVTQMGQEVILRCVPISNHLYFYWYRQILGQKVEFLVSFYNNEISEKSEIFDDQFSVERPDGSNFTLKIRSTKLEDSAMYFCASSEIGQEETQYFGPGTRLLVL.

V usage is TRBV2 and J usage is TRBJ1-6, with TRBD1 as a possible D gene (5 bases). This CDR3 has 16 residues. In germline, CDR1 is SNHLY, CDR2 FYNNEI. Trimming took off 2 bases at V and 4 bases at J, with 12 bases between the two ends. CDR3 in DNA: TGTGCCAGCAGTGAACAAGGGGCGCGTTATAATTCACCCCTCCACTTT. It specifies CASSEQGARYNSPLHF. The whole variable domain, filled in from reference TRBV2 and TRBJ1-6, reads EPEVTQTPSHQVTQMGQEVILRCVPISNHLYFYWYRQILGQKVEFLVSFYNNEISEKSEIFDDQFSVERPDGSNFTLKIRSTKLEDSAMYFCASSEQGARYNSPLHFGNGTRLTVT.

This clonotype occurred a few times. This chain links TRBV5-1 with TRBJ2-7; D is uncertain. Germline CDR1 and CDR2: SGHRS and YFSETQ. This CDR3 contains 14 residues. V shed 0 bases and J shed 2 bases, with 9 bases lying between them. CDR3 bases: TGCGCCAGCAGCTTGGCCGGGCAGACCTACGAGCAGTACTTC. Translation: CASSLAGQTYEQYF.

This clonotype turned up a few times. Since a much larger clone is just one base distant, this may be a read error. The chain links TRBV7-9 to TRBJ2-1; D remains unclear. Per the germline V gene, CDR1 is SEHNR and CDR2 is FQNEAQ (reference sequence). CDR3 length: 11 amino acids. Trimming left V 6 bases short and J 2 bases short, with 2 bases between. CDR3 sequence: CASRPYNEQFF. CDR3 DNA: TGTGCCAGCAGGCCCTACAATGAGCAGTTCTTC.